Listed below are T cell receptor beta chains from one sample, sequenced in a study of memory CD4+ T cells and cytomegalovirus serostatus. Profiled with immunoSEQ multiplex PCR; TCRdb holds only in-frame clones, not every one. Found here are approximately 42,000 clones, 79% of them singletons; the top ten hold 1.1%. Sequencing used memory CD4+ T cells from blood. These receptors were collected from an adult in good health and CMV-seronegative. CDR3s include the opening cysteine and the closing phenylalanine or tryptophan. D genes are given only for firm matches. A row's size may be missing; if present it is once, few, many or a size class.

>TRBJ1-5|NA|TRBD1|14|TRBV2
TGTGCCAGCAGTCGACAGGGAGGGGGTCAGCCCCAGCATTTT
CASSRQGGGQPQHF
>TRBJ2-5|NA|NA|13|TRBV9
TGTGCCAGCAGCGTAGTGGATCAAGAGACCCAGTACTTC
CASSVVDQETQYF
>TRBJ2-5|once|NA|14|TRBV11-3
TGTGCCAGCAGCTTCTTAATCGGGCAAGAGACCCAGTACTTC
CASSFLIGQETQYF
>TRBJ1-4|NA|NA|16|TRBV4-1
TGCGCCAGCAGCCAAGGGGGGACAAAAACTAATGAAAAACTGTTTTTT
CASSQGGTKTNEKLFF
>TRBJ2-6|NA|NA|13|TRBV11-3
TGTGCCAGCAGCTTCTCTGGGGCCAACGTCCTGACTTTC
CASSFSGANVLTF
>TRBJ1-4|NA|TRBD1|14|TRBV30
TGTGCCTGGACCTCCCAGGGGGTGGCTGAAAAACTGTTTTTT
CAWTSQGVAEKLFF
>TRBJ2-3|NA|NA|13|TRBV11-2
TGTGCCAGCACCCGACCTAGCCCAGATACGCAGTATTTT
CASTRPSPDTQYF
>TRBJ2-3|NA|NA|16|TRBV5-4
TGTGCCAGCAGCCAGGGGACCAACACACTCACAGATACGCAGTATTTT
CASSQGTNTLTDTQYF
>TRBJ2-1|NA|TRBD2|16|TRBV7-6
TGTGCCAGCAGCCGAAGGGGGACTAGCGGTTGGAATGAGCAGTTCTTC
CASSRRGTSGWNEQFF
>TRBJ2-3|NA|NA|12|TRBV11-2
TGTGCCAGCAGCTTAGGCACAGATACGCAGTATTTT
CASSLGTDTQYF
>TRBJ1-1|NA|TRBD1|15|TRBV6-5
TGTGCCAGCACCATCCCGGGGACAGGGGGGGGTGAAGCTTTCTTT
CASTIPGTGGGEAFF
>TRBJ1-2|NA|NA|11|TRBV5-6
TGTGCCAGCAGCTTTCAGGGCGGCTACACCTTC
CASSFQGGYTF
>TRBJ1-2|NA|TRBD1|13|TRBV2
TGTGCCAGCAGTGTGGAGGGGGCGTATGGCTACACCTTC
CASSVEGAYGYTF
>TRBJ1-1|NA|NA|13|TRBV7-9
TGTGCCAGCAGCCTACAGGAGGGGACTGAAGCTTTCTTT
CASSLQEGTEAFF
>TRBJ1-5|NA|TRBD1|15|TRBV6-5
TGTGCCAGCAGTCCCGGGACAGGGTTTGGTCAGCCCCAGCATTTT
CASSPGTGFGQPQHF
>TRBJ1-3|NA|NA|16|TRBV2
TGTGCCAGCAGTGATGGATTGTCGGGGGCGGGAAACACCATATATTTT
CASSDGLSGAGNTIYF
>TRBJ2-5|NA|NA|14|TRBV7-2
TGTGCCAGCAGCTTAGATCAGGGGTTGGAGACCCAGTACTTC
CASSLDQGLETQYF
>TRBJ1-1|NA|NA|12|TRBV6-6
TGTGCCAGCAGTTACTCAGAGGGTGAAGCTTTCTTT
CASSYSEGEAFF
>TRBJ2-4|once|TRBD2|13|TRBV11-3
TGTGCCAGCAGCTTACGACTAGCGTCCATTCAGTACTTC
CASSLRLASIQYF
>TRBJ2-7|NA|NA|15|TRBV28
TGTGCCAGTGCTCACCGTAGCGGAAACTCCTACGAGCAGTACTTC
CASAHRSGNSYEQYF
>TRBJ1-1|NA|NA|14|TRBV7-9
TGTGCCAGCAGTCCGGACAGTATGAACACTGAAGCTTTCTTT
CASSPDSMNTEAFF
>TRBJ2-5|NA|NA|16|TRBV7-2
TGTGCCAGCAGCTTAGATGGCGCAGGGTTCCAGGAGACCCAGTACTTC
CASSLDGAGFQETQYF
>TRBJ1-3|NA|NA|14|TRBV6-5
TGTGCCAGCAGGCCACAGAGCTCTGGAAACACCATATATTTT
CASRPQSSGNTIYF
>TRBJ2-2|NA|TRBD2|16|TRBV5-1
TGCGCCAGCAGCCCTGGGACTAGCAAGAACACCGGGGAGCTGTTTTTT
CASSPGTSKNTGELFF
>TRBJ2-7|NA|NA|12|TRBV10-3
TGTGCCACCGGGACATCCCCCTACGAGCAGTACTTC
CATGTSPYEQYF
>TRBJ2-7|NA|TRBD2|16|TRBV4-2
TGTGCCAGCAGCCAAGTCGGGGGGACTAGCGATTACGAGCAGTACTTC
CASSQVGGTSDYEQYF
>TRBJ2-1|once|NA|14|TRBV5-1
TGCGCCAGCAGCCCCCGGACAACCCTGGGTGAGCAGTTCTTC
CASSPRTTLGEQFF
>TRBJ1-1|once|NA|16|TRBV19
TGTGCCAGTAGTCGCATCCGGAATTCGATGAACACTGAAGCTTTCTTT
CASSRIRNSMNTEAFF
>TRBJ1-4|once|TRBD1|16|TRBV2
TGTGCCAGCAGTGAGAACAGGGGGGCAACTAATGAAAAACTGTTTTTT
CASSENRGATNEKLFF
>TRBJ1-2|NA|NA|17|TRBV27
TGTGCCAGCAGTTTATGGGGCAGTAAAACTTCTAACTATGGCTACACCTTC
CASSLWGSKTSNYGYTF
>TRBJ1-2|few|NA|15|TRBV5-1
TGCGCCAGCAGCCCCCCCGGGGGGTTTAACTATGGCTACACCTTC
CASSPPGGFNYGYTF